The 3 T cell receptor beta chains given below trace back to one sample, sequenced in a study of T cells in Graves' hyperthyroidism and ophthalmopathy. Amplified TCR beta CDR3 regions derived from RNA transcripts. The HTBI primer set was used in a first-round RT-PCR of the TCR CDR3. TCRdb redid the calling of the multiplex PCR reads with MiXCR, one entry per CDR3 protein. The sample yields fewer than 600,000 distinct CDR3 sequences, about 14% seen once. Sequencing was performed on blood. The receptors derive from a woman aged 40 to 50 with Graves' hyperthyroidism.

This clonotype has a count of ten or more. The CDR3 DNA reads TGTGCCAGCAGTCTGGGTTTCCTACGAGAGCAGTACTTC. Translated, it gives CASSLGFLREQYF. The genes are TRBV28 and TRBJ2-7; D unclear. The CDR3 spans 13 residues. CDR1 is MDHEN, CDR2 SYDVKM, per germline. The V gene lost 5 bases and the J gene lost 7 bases, with 15 bases spanning the gap.

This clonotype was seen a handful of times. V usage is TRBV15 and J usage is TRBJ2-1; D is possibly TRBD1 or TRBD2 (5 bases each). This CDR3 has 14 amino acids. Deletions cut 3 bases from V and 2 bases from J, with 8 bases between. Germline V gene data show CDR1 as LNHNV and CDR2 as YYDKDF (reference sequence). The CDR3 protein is CATSSGATYNEQFF. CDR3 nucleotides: TGTGCCACCAGCAGCGGGGCAACCTACAATGAGCAGTTCTTC.

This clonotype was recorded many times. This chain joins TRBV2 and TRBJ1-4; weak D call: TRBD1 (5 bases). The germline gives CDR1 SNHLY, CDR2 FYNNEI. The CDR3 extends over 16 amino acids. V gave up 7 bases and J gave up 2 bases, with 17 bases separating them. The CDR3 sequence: CASIEVHWDTNEKLFF. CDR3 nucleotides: TGTGCCAGCATAGAAGTACATTGGGACACTAATGAAAAACTGTTTTTT.